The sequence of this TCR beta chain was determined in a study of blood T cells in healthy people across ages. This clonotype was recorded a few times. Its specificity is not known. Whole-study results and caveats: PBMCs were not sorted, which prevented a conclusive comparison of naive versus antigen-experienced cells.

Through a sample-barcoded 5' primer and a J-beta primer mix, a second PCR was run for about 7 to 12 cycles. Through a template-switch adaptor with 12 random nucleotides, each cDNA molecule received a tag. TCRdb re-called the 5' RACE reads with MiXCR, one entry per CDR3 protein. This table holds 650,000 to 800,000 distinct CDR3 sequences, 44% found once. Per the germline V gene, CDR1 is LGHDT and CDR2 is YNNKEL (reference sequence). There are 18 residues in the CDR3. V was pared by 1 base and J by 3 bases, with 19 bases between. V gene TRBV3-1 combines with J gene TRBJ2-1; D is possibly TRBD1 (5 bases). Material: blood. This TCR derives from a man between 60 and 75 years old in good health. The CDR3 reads CASSQAKGLGPGYNEQFF. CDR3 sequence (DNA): TGTGCCAGCAGCCAAGCCAAAGGGTTGGGGCCAGGCTACAATGAGCAGTTCTTC.